A selection of T cell receptor beta chains follows, all from one sample in a study of beta chain features in type 1 diabetes. The repertoire was sequenced with immunoSEQ multiplex PCR; TCRdb's copy has only in-frame clones and lacks some. The data show 600,000 to 650,000 clones, with 15% seen just once and approximately 0.099% held by the top ten. Sequenced input: naive CD4+ T cells from blood. The receptors originated from a man younger than 35 in good health. Both conserved end residues are part of each CDR3. The D gene is left open where the match is weak. The size entry is marked missing in some rows and otherwise reads once, few, many or a size class.

len	v_gene	j_gene	abundance	d_gene	CDR3aa	CDR3nt
14	TRBV7-2	TRBJ2-3	-	TRBD2	CASSPRLATDTQYF	TGTGCCAGCAGCCCAAGACTAGCTACAGATACGCAGTATTTT
13	TRBV27	TRBJ1-3	-	-	CARIRGLGNTIYF	TGTGCCAGAATTCGGGGCCTTGGAAACACCATATATTTT
14	TRBV2	TRBJ1-4	-	TRBD1	CASSVEGTGEKLFF	TGTGCCAGCAGTGTGGAGGGGACAGGTGAAAAACTGTTTTTT
15	TRBV9	TRBJ2-3	-	-	CASSVARGRVDTQYF	TGTGCCAGCAGCGTAGCTAGGGGTAGGGTAGATACGCAGTATTTT
17	TRBV4-3	TRBJ2-2	-	-	CASSQFKNFESTGELFF	TGCGCCAGCAGCCAATTTAAGAACTTCGAGTCGACCGGGGAGCTGTTTTTT
13	TRBV28	TRBJ1-1	few	-	CASSLMPPVGVFF	TGTGCCAGCAGTTTAATGCCTCCCGTGGGGGTTTTCTTT
12	TRBV29-1	TRBJ2-1	-	-	CSAKQGSNEQFF	TGCAGCGCCAAACAGGGTTCCAATGAGCAGTTCTTC
16	TRBV7-2	TRBJ2-3	few	TRBD2	CASSPSGTSITDTQYF	TGTGCCAGCAGCCCAAGTGGGACTAGCATCACAGATACGCAGTATTTT
15	TRBV19	TRBJ2-7	-	TRBD2	CASQHQASGSHEQYF	TGTGCCAGTCAGCACCAGGCTAGCGGGAGTCACGAGCAGTACTTC
15	TRBV11-3	TRBJ2-2	-	-	CASSLGGLRIGELFF	TGTGCCAGCAGCTTAGGGGGACTCAGAATCGGGGAGCTGTTTTTT
18	TRBV7-2	TRBJ2-2	few	TRBD2	CASSLVAGGPANTGELFF	TGTGCCAGCAGCTTAGTAGCGGGGGGGCCCGCGAACACCGGGGAGCTGTTTTTT
12	TRBV9	TRBJ2-5	-	-	CASSPQGETQYF	TGTGCCAGCAGCCCCCAAGGGGAGACCCAGTACTTC
15	TRBV6-5	TRBJ1-2	few	TRBD1	CASSSGTGKNYGYTF	TGTGCCAGCAGTTCCGGGACAGGGAAAAACTATGGCTACACCTTC
14	TRBV28	TRBJ1-2	few	-	CASSLRDSNYGYTF	TGTGCCAGCAGTTTACGGGACTCTAACTATGGCTACACCTTC
14	TRBV28	TRBJ2-1	-	TRBD1	CASRVGQIYNEQFF	TGTGCCAGCAGAGTGGGACAGATATACAATGAGCAGTTCTTC
16	TRBV7-9	TRBJ1-6	-	-	CASRSDKTRDNSPLHF	TGTGCCAGCAGATCCGACAAGACGCGAGATAATTCACCCCTCCACTTT
14	TRBV27	TRBJ2-7	-	-	CASSRGARPYEQYF	TGTGCCAGCAGTCGCGGTGCGAGACCCTACGAGCAGTACTTC
15	TRBV6-5	TRBJ2-3	few	-	CASTDVQGFTDTQYF	TGTGCCAGCACCGACGTACAGGGTTTCACAGATACGCAGTATTTT
14	TRBV5-5	TRBJ2-4	few	-	CASSIHVQGSIQYF	TGTGCCAGCAGCATTCATGTACAGGGAAGCATTCAGTACTTC
16	TRBV7-2	TRBJ2-1	few	-	CASSPQGLSSYNEQFF	TGTGCCAGCAGCCCACAGGGCCTGAGCTCCTACAATGAGCAGTTCTTC
15	TRBV28	TRBJ1-2	few	-	CASGSAAYNGYGYTF	TGTGCCAGCGGCTCCGCGGCCTATAATGGCTATGGCTACACCTTC
12	TRBV30	TRBJ2-5	-	-	CAWRDGGETQYF	TGTGCCTGGAGGGACGGAGGGGAGACCCAGTACTTC
15	TRBV10-2	TRBJ1-5	-	-	CASRATTGGNQPQHF	TGCGCCAGCAGAGCAACAACGGGGGGCAATCAGCCCCAGCATTTT
14	TRBV5-6	TRBJ2-2	few	-	CASSLGLATGELFF	TGTGCCAGCAGCTTGGGGCTGGCCACCGGGGAGCTGTTTTTT
15	TRBV6-1	TRBJ2-7	few	-	CASSEPGASSYEQYF	TGTGCCAGCAGTGAACCGGGGGCCAGTTCCTACGAGCAGTACTTC
17	TRBV7-2	TRBJ1-4	-	-	CASSLVGLTTTNEKLFF	TGTGCCAGCAGCTTAGTGGGACTCACGACAACTAATGAAAAACTGTTTTTT
16	TRBV14	TRBJ2-3	few	-	CASSQIRGSFRDTQYF	TGTGCCAGCAGTCAGATCCGGGGTTCGTTTAGAGATACGCAGTATTTT
14	TRBV6-5	TRBJ2-7	few	-	CASSIRTAYYEQYF	TGTGCCAGCAGTATCCGGACAGCATACTACGAGCAGTACTTC
20	TRBV5-1	TRBJ2-1	-	TRBD1	CASSLAGQGALSSSYNEQFF	TGCGCCAGCAGCTTGGCGGGACAGGGGGCTCTATCAAGCTCCTACAATGAGCAGTTCTTC
14	TRBV7-2	TRBJ2-1	-	TRBD2	CASRLAGVLGEQFF	TGTGCCAGCAGACTAGCGGGAGTTTTAGGTGAGCAGTTCTTC
14	TRBV28	TRBJ1-2	few	-	CASSLVDRLYGYTF	TGTGCCAGCAGTTTAGTCGACAGGCTCTATGGCTACACCTTC
15	TRBV5-1	TRBJ2-4	-	TRBD1	CASGQTGGAGNIQYF	TGCGCCAGCGGCCAAACAGGGGGCGCAGGAAACATTCAGTACTTC
15	TRBV13	TRBJ2-7	few	TRBD1	CASSATGGAEGEQYF	TGTGCCAGCAGCGCGACAGGGGGCGCCGAGGGCGAGCAGTACTTC
16	TRBV7-8	TRBJ2-3	few	TRBD1	CASSLDRVPSTDTQYF	TGTGCCAGCAGCTTGGACAGGGTTCCCTCCACAGATACGCAGTATTTT
15	TRBV27	TRBJ2-3	-	TRBD1	CASSLLGQGGDTQYF	TGTGCCAGCAGTTTATTGGGACAGGGTGGAGATACGCAGTATTTT
13	TRBV5-6	TRBJ2-5	-	TRBD2	CASSLRAGEDQYF	TGTGCCAGCAGCTTAAGAGCGGGAGAGGACCAGTACTTC
15	TRBV5-4	TRBJ2-5	few	TRBD2	CAISRLAGGQETQYF	TGTGCCATCTCTCGACTAGCGGGGGGCCAAGAGACCCAGTACTTC
12	TRBV30	TRBJ2-1	-	-	CAWDNTGIEQFF	TGTGCCTGGGATAATACAGGGATTGAGCAGTTCTTC
13	TRBV7-2	TRBJ2-7	-	-	CASSEDRRPAKYF	TGTGCCAGCAGCGAAGACAGGCGCCCGGCTAAGTACTTC
15	TRBV5-6	TRBJ2-5	few	-	CASSLVIRVRETQYF	TGTGCCAGCAGCTTGGTGATCCGGGTCAGGGAGACCCAGTACTTC
14	TRBV6-1	TRBJ2-7	few	-	CASKLDSKLYEQYF	TGTGCCAGCAAGCTGGACAGCAAGCTCTACGAGCAGTACTTC
14	TRBV4-2	TRBJ2-7	once	-	CASSLEGLRYEQYF	TGTGCCAGCAGCCTCGAGGGACTGAGGTACGAGCAGTACTTC
13	TRBV10-3	TRBJ1-2	-	TRBD1	CAISGGGRYGYTF	TGTGCCATCAGTGGAGGGGGCAGGTATGGCTACACCTTC
15	TRBV9	TRBJ2-3	-	-	CASSVGVGGTDTQYF	TGTGCCAGCAGCGTAGGAGTTGGTGGCACAGATACGCAGTATTTT
17	TRBV23-1	TRBJ2-6	many	-	CASSQSSRQPGANVLTF	TGCGCCAGCAGTCAATCGTCTCGGCAGCCTGGGGCCAACGTCCTGACTTTC
14	TRBV2	TRBJ2-2	-	-	CASSVRENTGELFF	TGTGCCAGCAGTGTCCGGGAAAACACCGGGGAGCTGTTTTTT
13	TRBV14	TRBJ1-2	few	TRBD1	CASSRDRAYGYTF	TGTGCCAGCAGCCGGGACAGGGCCTATGGCTACACCTTC
15	TRBV7-9	TRBJ2-7	many	TRBD1	CASSLAGTGSHEQYF	TGTGCCAGCAGCTTAGCGGGGACAGGGTCACACGAGCAGTACTTC
12	TRBV29-1	TRBJ1-4	few	-	CSVGQSNEKLFF	TGCAGCGTTGGGCAGTCTAATGAAAAACTGTTTTTT
15	TRBV7-2	TRBJ2-5	few	-	CASRLPREGRETQYF	TGTGCCAGCAGGCTACCCAGGGAAGGGAGGGAGACCCAGTACTTC
14	TRBV6-5	TRBJ1-3	-	-	CASSSRVSGNTIYF	TGTGCCAGCAGTTCCAGGGTCTCTGGAAACACCATATATTTT
15	TRBV5-4	TRBJ1-2	few	TRBD1	CASSLPGQGSYGYTF	TGTGCCAGCAGCCTACCGGGACAGGGGTCCTATGGCTACACCTTC